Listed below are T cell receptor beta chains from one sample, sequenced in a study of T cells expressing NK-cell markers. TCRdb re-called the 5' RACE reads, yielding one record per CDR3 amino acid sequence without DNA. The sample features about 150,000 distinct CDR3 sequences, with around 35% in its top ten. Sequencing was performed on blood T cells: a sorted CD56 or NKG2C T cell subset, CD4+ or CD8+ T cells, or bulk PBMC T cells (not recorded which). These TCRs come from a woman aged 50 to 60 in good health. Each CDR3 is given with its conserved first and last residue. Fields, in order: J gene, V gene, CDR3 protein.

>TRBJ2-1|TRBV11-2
CASSPTGGHATEQFF
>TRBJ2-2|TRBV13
CASSSGAMVTGELFF
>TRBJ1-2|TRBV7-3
CASSYDRGHGYTF
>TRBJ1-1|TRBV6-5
CASSYSAGTTEAFF
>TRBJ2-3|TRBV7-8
CASGEGISRPDTQYF
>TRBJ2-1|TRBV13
CASSSRARGGQFF
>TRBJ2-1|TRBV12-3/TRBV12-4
CASSQSGAPYNEQFF
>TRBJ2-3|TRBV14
CASSLGWASTDTQYF
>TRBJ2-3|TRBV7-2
CASTSRERDTQYF
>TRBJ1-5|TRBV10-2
CASSESAALSQPQHF
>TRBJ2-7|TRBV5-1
CASSLPGQPSYEQYF
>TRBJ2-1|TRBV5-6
CASSFTGEEQFF
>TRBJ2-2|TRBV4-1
CASSQADFGGELFF
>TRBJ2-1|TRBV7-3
CASSRDYNEQFF
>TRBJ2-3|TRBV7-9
CASSSLLEASTDTQYF
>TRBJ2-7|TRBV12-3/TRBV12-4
CASSSTAYEQYF
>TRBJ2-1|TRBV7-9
CASSLDPGGPNEQFF
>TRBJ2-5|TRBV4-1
CASSHPREGETQYF
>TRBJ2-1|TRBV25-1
CASSNLMPETYNEQFF
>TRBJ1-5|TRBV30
CAWSGGQGASQPQHF
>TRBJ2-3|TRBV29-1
CSVEVWSSGRASDTQYF
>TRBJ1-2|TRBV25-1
CASSHGTNYGYTF
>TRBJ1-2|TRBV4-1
CATGRGTNYGYTF
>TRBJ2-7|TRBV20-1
CSARGRSYEQYF
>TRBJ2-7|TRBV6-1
CASPRSRGEQYF
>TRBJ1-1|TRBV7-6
CASSLNEDTEAFF
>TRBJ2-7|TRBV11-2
CASSYKAGGLYEQYF
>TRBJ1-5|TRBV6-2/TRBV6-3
CASSYRTGGRQPQHF
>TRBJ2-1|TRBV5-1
CASSSSPGTSGRFSDEQFF
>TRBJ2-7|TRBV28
CASSLGLIDEQYF
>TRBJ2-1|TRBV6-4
CASSDSAGGYNEQFF
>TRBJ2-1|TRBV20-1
CSAMGLAGPTHEQFF
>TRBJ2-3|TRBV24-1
CATSDSMNPADTQYF
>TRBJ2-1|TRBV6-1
CASSDWWLAVPNEQFF
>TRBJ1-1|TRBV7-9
CASSLPDRPNTEAFF
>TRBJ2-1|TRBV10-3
CAISSSSHEQFF
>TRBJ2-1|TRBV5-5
CASSEQPGTDYNEQFF